The T cell receptor (beta chain) under discussion was sequenced for a study of blood T cell repertoires in COVID-19. Turning to the study itself: Sites in the United States, Italy and Spain provided acute and convalescent COVID-19 samples. PBMCs, B-cell-depleted T cells, or T cells provided the cDNA or gDNA that made up the material.

The authors' processing: Researchers report that nucleated cell counts were estimated from reference gene primer amplification. Profiled with immunoSEQ multiplex PCR; TCRdb holds only in-frame clones, not every one. That table furnishes V, J and clone size, whereas the DNA furnished D and trimming. The sample lists more than 40,000 clones; over 70% were seen once. Trimming took off 6 bases at V and 1 base at J, with 3 bases between the two ends. This CDR3 has 11 residues. Germline loops: CDR1 KGHSH, CDR2 LQKENI. The chain uses TRBV18 and TRBJ1-1; D is ambiguous. This clonotype was sampled from a human donor in a cohort sampled during active COVID-19. The sequencing sample was made of peripheral blood. CDR3 sequence (DNA): TGTGCCAGCTCCCGGAACACTGAAGCTTTCTTT. Protein product: CASSRNTEAFF.